This TCR beta chain was found in a study of CD8 T cells in ankylosing spondylitis. General observations from the study: Researchers report that disease-linked clones proved CD8+ and relatively rare in peripheral blood. Disease-linked clones were reportedly significantly enriched in matched ankylosing spondylitis synovial fluid. Blood of patients with ankylosing spondylitis appeared to be characterized by a TCR beta motif of roughly eight highly homologous variants. Earlier literature documents some of the motif variants in reactive arthritis synovial fluid and blood.

The CDR3 is 13 residues long. From germline, CDR1 is MNHEY and CDR2 SVGAGI. The V and J ends lost 4 bases and 4 bases respectively, with 8 bases between them. Quantitative 5'-RACE was performed with molecular barcodes, and it yielded the TCR beta libraries. TCRdb processed the 5' RACE reads anew with MiXCR; each CDR3 protein has one entry. In the table there are fewer than 250,000 distinct CDR3 sequences, about 18% of which are singletons. Details on this clonotype: Its antigen remains unidentified.

This chain uses TRBV6-5 with TRBJ2-1; D is unclear. Sequencing was done on a sample of blood, either unsorted or a sorted T cell fraction (not recorded which). The receptor comes from a male donor with ankylosing spondylitis. CDR3 region: CASSWSEYNEQFF. The CDR3 DNA reads as TGTGCCAGCAGTTGGTCGGAATACAATGAGCAGTTCTTC.